These 10 T cell receptor beta chains came from one sample sequenced in a study of graft-versus-host responses after intestinal transplantation. These receptors' targets are unknown. Assay: immunoSEQ multiplex PCR; the TCRdb copy retains only in-frame clones and omits some. The sample has about 90,000 clones, over 85% seen once. The specimen was unstimulated CD4+ T cells sorted from spleen or lymph node cells, collected before intestinal transplant. Every receptor here comes from a human donor who received an intestinal transplant.

The chain employs TRBV5-1 and TRBJ2-7; 7 bases line up with TRBD2. The CDR3 consists of 15 residues. In germline, CDR1 is SGHRS, CDR2 YFSETQ. The junction had 11 bases not matched to a gene; V was cut back by 3 bases and J by 5 bases. The CDR3 here is CASSSGLVKIDEQYF. CDR3 nucleotide sequence: TGCGCCAGCAGCTCTGGACTAGTTAAAATTGACGAGCAGTACTTC.

V and J are TRBV6-6 and TRBJ1-2, with 9 nucleotides matching TRBD1. The J segment lost 4 bases and the V segment lost 0 bases, leaving 3 bases of the junction unmatched. This CDR3 is 15 amino acids long. Germline values: CDR1 MNHNY, CDR2 SVGAGI (reference sequence). The CDR3: CASSYSLGQGYGYTF. The CDR3 DNA sequence: TGTGCCAGCAGTTACTCGTTGGGACAGGGCTATGGCTACACCTTC.

The count of this clone is one. This chain joins TRBV2 and TRBJ1-1; 9 nucleotides match TRBD1. Germline V gives CDR1 SNHLY, CDR2 FYNNEI. CDR3 length: 17 amino acids. Unmatched junction bases numbered 14, after V lost 2 bases and J lost 7 bases. CDR3 sequence: CASSEKALGTGRREAFF. For the CDR3, the DNA is TGTGCCAGCAGTGAAAAGGCCCTAGGGACAGGGCGGCGTGAAGCTTTCTTT.

The rearrangement joins TRBV27 to TRBJ2-1; 10 bases are shared with TRBD1. The CDR3 contains 14 residues. Germline trimming cut 6 bases from V and 10 bases from J; bases unmatched to any gene: 9. In germline, CDR1 is MNHEY, CDR2 SMNVEV (reference sequence). The CDR3 spells CASSYKGQGNEQFF. The CDR3 DNA follows: TGTGCCAGCAGCTATAAGGGACAGGGGAACGAGCAGTTCTTC.

The gene calls are TRBV19 and TRBJ2-3; 11 bases fit TRBD2. This CDR3 has 17 amino acids. Germline V CDR1 and CDR2: LNHDA, SQIVND (reference sequence). Losses at the gene ends were 2 bases for V and 2 bases for J; bases not matched to a gene: 6. CDR3: CASSINSLAGVTDTQYF. The DNA for the CDR3 is TGTGCCAGTAGTATAAACTCACTAGCGGGAGTCACAGATACGCAGTATTTT.

The chain uses TRBV15 and TRBJ2-5, with D perhaps given as TRBD1 or TRBD2 (6 bases each). This CDR3 has 18 amino acids. CDR1 and CDR2 (germline): LNHNV, YYDKDF (reference sequence). V was clipped by 0 bases and J by 3 bases, with 20 bases between them. The CDR3 nucleotides are TGTGCCACCAGCAGAGATTTTGCAGGGGCAATAGCGGAAGAGACCCAGTACTTC. This sequence encodes CATSRDFAGAIAEETQYF.

The chain carries TRBV19 and TRBJ2-6; 8 positions match TRBD1. The V gene's germline CDR1 is LNHDA and CDR2 SQIVND (reference sequence). This CDR3 spans 18 amino acids. J lost 0 bases, V lost 6 bases, and 10 bases had no gene match. Here the CDR3 DNA reads TGTGCCAGTAGCGAAACAGGGGGGACGTACTCTGGGGCCAACGTCCTGACTTTC. Protein product: CASSETGGTYSGANVLTF.

The chain joins TRBV5-1 to TRBJ2-5; D possibly corresponds to TRBD2 (5 bases). This CDR3 comprises 14 residues. V was pared by 4 bases and J by 1 base, with 11 bases between. The germline gives CDR1 SGHRS, CDR2 YFSETQ. In nucleotides, the CDR3 is TGCGCCAGCAGCCTACAGCGGACCCAAGAGACCCAGTACTTC. This sequence encodes CASSLQRTQETQYF.

This chain uses TRBV18 with TRBJ1-2, with 7 bases fitting TRBD1. CDR1 is KGHSH, CDR2 LQKENI, per germline. Trimming at V came to 2 bases and at J to 4 bases, leaving 10 bases not matched to a gene. The CDR3 contains 16 residues. The chain's CDR3 is CASSPEVGTELYGYTF. The DNA for the CDR3 is TGTGCCAGCTCACCAGAGGTGGGGACAGAACTCTATGGCTACACCTTC.

CDR3 nucleotides: TGTGCCAGCAGTTCCCTCATTGGGACAGGGGCCGGTGAGCAGTTCTTC. Translation gives CASSSLIGTGAGEQFF. This sequence joins TRBV27 and TRBJ2-1, with 10 bases fitting TRBD1. Losses at the gene ends were 4 bases for V and 9 bases for J; bases not matched to a gene: 12. The CDR3 is made up of 16 amino acids. The germline V gene has CDR1 MNHEY and CDR2 SMNVEV (reference sequence).